Each of the 10 T cell receptor beta chains below was sequenced from the same sample in a study of blood T cell repertoires in COVID-19. Sequenced by immunoSEQ multiplex PCR; TCRdb stores in-frame clones only, minus some. Among roughly 400,000 clones listed, 80% to 90% were seen once. The sequenced material came from PBMCs or T cells enriched from blood (not recorded which). The receptor set was obtained from a man aged 25-45 years who had recovered from COVID-19.

V and J are TRBV2 and TRBJ1-4, with TRBD1 as a possible D gene (5 bases). V was cut by 6 bases and J by 7 bases, with 9 bases left in between. The CDR3 consists of 12 residues. In germline, CDR1 is SNHLY, CDR2 FYNNEI. The CDR3, as DNA: TGTGCCAGCAGGCTGGGGGGTGAAAAACTGTTTTTT. It specifies CASRLGGEKLFF.

The V call is TRBV6-5, the J call TRBJ1-6; D unclear. Germline V gives CDR1 MNHEY, CDR2 SVGAGI. Trimming took off 2 bases at V and 8 bases at J, with 10 bases between the two ends. The length of the CDR3 is 14 residues. For the CDR3, the DNA is TGTGCCAGCAGTTACGGAGGATTGGATTCACCCCTCCACTTT. This encodes CASSYGGLDSPLHF.

The chain joins TRBV30 to TRBJ2-7, with D unclear. The germline V gene has CDR1 GTSNPN and CDR2 SVGIG (reference sequence). The CDR3 extends over 12 amino acids. The V and J ends lost 0 bases and 7 bases respectively, with 10 bases between them. The DNA for the CDR3 is TGTGCCTGGAGTGTCCGGGTTGGGGAGCAGTACTTC. This codes for CAWSVRVGEQYF.

The chain employs TRBV9 and TRBJ1-1; D is perhaps TRBD1 (6 bases). The germline V gene encodes CDR1 SGDLS and CDR2 YYNGEE. The CDR3 extends over 14 amino acids. Trimming took 0 bases from V and 3 from J, leaving 9 bases between them. As DNA, the CDR3 is TGTGCCAGCAGCGTAGCAGGGGCGGACACTGAAGCTTTCTTT. This codes for CASSVAGADTEAFF.

This clone has a single count. This chain connects TRBV9 to TRBJ1-2; D not certain. The CDR3 runs 15 residues. V gave up 0 bases and J gave up 0 bases, with 9 bases separating them. Germline V gene sequence: CDR1 SGDLS, CDR2 YYNGEE. CDR3 sequence: CASSVDDFPNYGYTF. CDR3 DNA: TGTGCCAGCAGCGTAGATGACTTCCCTAACTATGGCTACACCTTC.

The genes are TRBV5-1 and TRBJ2-7; 8 bases are a match to TRBD1. Germline V gene data show CDR1 as SGHRS and CDR2 as YFSETQ. The trim removed 0 bases at V and 2 bases at J, leaving 10 bases unmatched. This CDR3 is built from 17 residues. CDR3 in amino acids: CASSLAAAAGGTYEQYF. The CDR3 bases are TGCGCCAGCAGCTTGGCTGCGGCGGCAGGGGGCACCTACGAGCAGTACTTC.

This chain links TRBV29-1 with TRBJ2-7, with 7 bases identical to TRBD2. With V trimmed by 5 bases and J by 2 bases, 6 bases remained unmatched. The CDR3 contains 13 residues. Germline loops: CDR1 SQVTM, CDR2 ANQGSEA. CDR3 residues: CSVHTGGAYEQYF. The CDR3 DNA reads TGCAGCGTTCACACGGGGGGAGCCTACGAGCAGTACTTC.

The chain employs TRBV9 and TRBJ1-1; maybe TRBD1 (6 bases). The CDR3 is made up of 16 amino acids. With 2 bases removed from V and 0 bases from J, the gap between germline ends came to 14 bases. The germline gives CDR1 SGDLS, CDR2 YYNGEE. As DNA, the CDR3 is TGTGCCAGCAGCGTGGGGCGGGGGCTACTGAACACTGAAGCTTTCTTT. Protein product: CASSVGRGLLNTEAFF.

The chain links TRBV24-1 to TRBJ2-7, with TRBD2 matching 9 bases. CDR1 and CDR2 from the germline V gene are KGHDR and SFDVKD. J lost 3 bases, V lost 5 bases, and 13 bases had no gene match. This CDR3 region has 17 residues. The CDR3 loop reads CATSAPSGTSGLYEQYF. The DNA of the CDR3 is TGTGCCACCAGTGCCCCCTCCGGAACTAGCGGGCTCTACGAGCAGTACTTC.

V is TRBV25-1 and J is TRBJ2-5; D perhaps matches TRBD2 (6 bases). V lost 3 bases to trimming and J lost 4 bases, with 12 bases between them. CDR1 MGHDK and CDR2 SYGVNS come from the germline V gene. CDR3 size: 14 residues. CDR3: CASSEIGEAETQYF. CDR3 sequence (DNA): TGTGCCAGCAGTGAGATAGGGGAGGCAGAGACCCAGTACTTC.